The 15 T cell receptor beta chains given below trace back to one sample, sequenced in a study of blood T cells in healthy people across ages. A J-beta primer mix and a sample-barcoded 5' primer were used in a second PCR of roughly 7 to 12 cycles. TCRdb recomputed calls from the 5' RACE reads with MiXCR, one row per CDR3 protein. Of hundreds of thousands of distinct CDR3 sequences listed, around 30% are singletons. Sequenced sample: blood. These receptors were collected from a woman aged 80 or over in good health.

This clonotype was seen only once. A read error may explain this, as a much larger clone is one base away. The J gene is TRBJ2-5, the V gene TRBV12-3 or TRBV12-4; a possible D gene is TRBD1 (6 bases). The CDR3 consists of 13 residues. CDR3 loop: CTSRSTGQETQYF. For the CDR3, the DNA is TGTACCAGCAGATCGACAGGCCAAGAGACCCAGTACTTC.

The chain carries TRBV3-1 and TRBJ2-1; 10 bases line up with TRBD2. Germline V CDR1 and CDR2: LGHDT, YNNKEL (reference sequence). This CDR3 region has 15 residues. V lost 4 bases and J lost 5; bases outside the gene matches: 5. CDR3 in amino acids: CASSRGTSVHNEQFF. DNA for the CDR3: TGTGCCAGCAGCCGAGGGACTAGCGTACACAATGAGCAGTTCTTC.

Many counts were recorded for this clonotype. V usage is TRBV12-3 or TRBV12-4 and J usage is TRBJ2-4, with D possibly matching TRBD2 (5 bases). The CDR3 runs to 15 residues. Trimming cost V 6 bases and J 4 bases, with 16 bases left between them. This CDR3 is CASSPGERRKNIQYF. The DNA for the CDR3 is TGTGCCAGCAGCCCCGGGGAGAGAAGAAAAAACATTCAGTACTTC.

This sequence joins TRBV29-1 and TRBJ1-2, with a weak D call TRBD1 (5 bases). Germline lookup yields CDR1 SQVTM and CDR2 ANQGSEA. The V end lost 7 bases, the J end lost 8 bases, and 17 bases lay between the germline ends. The CDR3 contains 12 residues. This CDR3 is CSGGLGPTGYTF. The CDR3 coding sequence is TGCAGCGGGGGGTTAGGGCCTACAGGCTACACCTTC.

This clonotype was seen at least ten times. The chain recombines TRBV29-1 with TRBJ2-7; 7 nucleotides line up with TRBD2. CDR1 is SQVTM and CDR2 is ANQGSEA in the germline V gene. J lost 5 bases, V lost 6 bases, and 10 bases had no gene match. This CDR3 has 13 residues. The CDR3, as DNA: TGCAGCGTGGGGGGGACGTGGGGCCACGAGCAGTACTTC. It encodes CSVGGTWGHEQYF.

This clonotype was detected only a few times. The V gene is TRBV28, the J gene TRBJ1-4; TRBD1 aligns across 8 bases. The trim removed 4 bases at V and 6 bases at J, leaving 4 bases unmatched. The CDR3 spans 14 residues. CDR1 is MDHEN and CDR2 is SYDVKM in the germline V gene. For the CDR3, the DNA is TGTGCCAGCAGTTCAGGGGGCGTTGATGAAAAACTGTTTTTT. It is translated as CASSSGGVDEKLFF.

The chain uses TRBV6-5 and TRBJ2-2; maybe TRBD2 (6 bases). The CDR3 spans 18 residues. The ends were cut back, 0 bases at V and 1 base at J, with 15 bases in the middle. Germline CDR1 is MNHEY and CDR2 is SVGAGI. CDR3 sequence reads: CASSYSIGGNKNTGELFF. DNA for the CDR3: TGTGCCAGCAGTTACTCGATAGGAGGGAATAAGAACACCGGGGAGCTGTTTTTT.

As concerns this clonotype: This clone may be a read error of a much larger clone one base away. This chain connects TRBV15 to TRBJ2-1; TRBD1 matches at 9 bases. The J call may not be correct, given that the DNA end is closer to TRBJ2-7. Germline V gene lookup returns CDR1 LNHNV and CDR2 YYDKDF (reference sequence). This CDR3 spans 17 amino acids. The CDR3: CATSRDPTGGSYNEQYF. The CDR3 DNA is TGTGCCACCAGCAGAGATCCCACAGGGGGCTCCTACAATGAGCAGTACTTC.

This clonotype occurred many times. A junction end diverges from the germline sequence, so it may reflect a read error. The gene calls are TRBV5-1 and TRBJ2-2; 9 bases match TRBD1. The germline V gene encodes CDR1 SGHRS and CDR2 YFSETQ. The CDR3 is 15 residues long. The CDR3 loop reads CASREGQGNTGELFF. As DNA, the CDR3 is TGTGCCAGCAGGGAGGGACAGGGGAACACCGGGGAGCTGTTTTTT.

The chain recombines TRBV5-1 with TRBJ2-3; 7 bases align to TRBD1. Germline CDR1 is SGHRS and CDR2 is YFSETQ. V was clipped by 4 bases and J by 4 bases; unmatched bases: 9. The CDR3 length is 15 residues. The CDR3 bases are TGCGCCAGCAGCCCCGGGACAGATCGAGCAGATACGCAGTATTTT. This sequence encodes CASSPGTDRADTQYF.

The V gene is TRBV6-2 or TRBV6-3, the J gene TRBJ2-3; 13 bases map to TRBD2. The ends lost 6 bases at V and 5 bases at J; junction bases unmatched: 5. The CDR3 spans 15 residues. Per germline, CDR1 MNHEY and CDR2 SVGEGT. The CDR3 nucleotides read TGTGCCAGCAGACGACTAGCGGGGGGCCTAGATACGCAGTATTTT. Protein: CASRRLAGGLDTQYF.

The sample holds many counts of this clonotype. This chain uses TRBV2 with TRBJ2-1, with a weak D call TRBD1 (5 bases). CDR3 size: 15 residues. V lost 5 bases and J 9 bases, leaving 20 bases between the germline ends. Per germline, CDR1 SNHLY and CDR2 FYNNEI. The CDR3, as DNA: TGTGCCAGCAGTCTACGAGACCCAGGGTTTAGTGAGCAGTTCTTC. Amino acid sequence: CASSLRDPGFSEQFF.

About this clonotype: A read error may be the cause here, since a much bigger clone is one base away. The chain links TRBV7-2 to TRBJ2-1; D remains unclear. The germline V gene encodes CDR1 SGHTA and CDR2 FQGNSA. This CDR3 is built from 13 residues. CDR3 in amino acids: CAGSKDLNLEQFF. The CDR3 DNA follows: TGTGCCGGCAGCAAAGACCTAAACCTTGAGCAGTTCTTC. The full variable domain, rest sourced from reference TRBV7-2 and TRBJ2-1, is GAGVSQSPSNKVTEKGKDVELRCDPISGHTALYWYRQSLGQGLEFLIYFQGNSAPDKSGLPSDRFSAERTGGSVSTLTIQRTQQEDSAVYLCAGSKDLNLEQFFGPGTRLTVL.

To note about this clonotype: A single base separates this from a much larger clone, so it may be a read error. The chain couples TRBV12-3 or TRBV12-4 to TRBJ2-7; D unclear. This CDR3 comprises 12 residues. The ends were cut back, 6 bases at V and 7 bases at J, with 13 bases in the middle. The CDR3 loop is CASSLTSNEQYF. The CDR3 DNA reads as TGTGCCAGCAGCCTCACCTCCAATGAGCAGTACTTC.

The CDR3 loop reads CAIRVREMNTEAFF. The CDR3 DNA is TGTGCCATCAGGGTGCGGGAGATGAACACTGAAGCTTTCTTT. V is TRBV10-3 and J is TRBJ1-1; D gene ambiguous. The CDR3 totals 14 residues. Germline V gene sequence: CDR1 ENHRY, CDR2 SYGVKD. V lost 6 bases and J 0 bases, leaving 11 bases between the germline ends.